The entry that follows covers one T cell receptor beta chain sequence. Its antigen is unknown. From each donor, a roughly 2.7 ml peripheral blood sample was collected into PAXgene tubes and kept at -80 degrees C. Without any T cell sorting, total RNA was extracted from whole blood using the PAXgene blood miRNA kit on an automated QIAcube. Peripheral blood from monozygotic twin pairs concordant or discordant for inflammatory bowel disease was subjected to deep TCRalpha and TCRbeta repertoire profiling with unique molecular barcoding. Smoking habits were recorded for all twin pairs, and each individual was classified as a current, former or never smoker. The data belong to a study of monozygotic twins with inflammatory bowel disease (dated by TCRdb to about 2019). General notes on the study: A total of some 30 monozygotic twin pairs were included in the full study, comprising nine German pairs (four IBD-concordant, five IBD-discordant) and 19 IBD-discordant Danish pairs. Each individual had, on average, about 151 000 unique TCRalpha sequences and 181 000 unique TCRbeta sequences available for analysis. The search for disease-associated traits relied mainly on comparing IBD patients with their genetically identical healthy co-twins within discordant pairs. Study-level results and caveats: IBD patients had lower TCRbeta repertoire diversity, measured by the inverse Simpson index, than their healthy co-twins. Fewer clonotypes were shared with other individuals by IBD patients than by healthy twins, most markedly in patients showing signs of disease activity. Background noise and inter-individual variability may have been introduced into the repertoires by the differing immunosuppressive treatments among patients. Concordant and discordant twins showed no difference in repertoire similarity, possibly because of limited statistical power. Distinction between different T cell subtypes could not be achieved in the analysis. No single strong signal or clonotype linked to IBD turned up in the results, so the idea that one exists was not supported.

Reading the germline V gene gives CDR1 MGHDK and CDR2 SYGVNS. Including cysteine and phenylalanine, the CDR3 has 16 amino acids. Nucleotide data are not available. The protocol used for the library was 5' RACE. Preparation of each TCR library used roughly 3,300 ng of total RNA. For each sample, cDNA synthesis was carried out in eight separate reactions using SMARTScribe reverse transcriptase. During cDNA synthesis, unique molecular identifiers containing a 6-nucleotide sample barcode were introduced by template switching. TCRalpha and TCRbeta cDNA was amplified in two nested PCRs of approximately 16 and 10 cycles, and bead purification was carried out after each PCR. Before amplification, cDNA was treated with uracil DNA-glycosylase and purified using the QIAquick PCR purification kit. The second PCR was the step at which Illumina TruSeq-compatible adapters and sample-specific barcodes were added. TapeStation and Qubit were used to check library quality and concentration, and around 4.5 ng of each library went into the pool. The pooled libraries were sequenced with 2 x 100 bp reads and custom sequencing primers on an Illumina HiSeq2500 single-index Rapid Run. Per the source publication's procedure: MiGEC version 1.2.6 was used for UMI-based consensus assembly to correct PCR and sequencing errors. MiXCR version 2.1.1 was used for V(D)J alignment, clonotype assembly and CDR3 extraction. To normalise gene usage, clonotype sharing and MAIT/NKT TCR abundance, the top 1000, 10 000 and 20 000 clonotypes in each sample were analysed. Diversity was computed as the inverse Simpson index with the vegan R package after downsampling to 27 000 UMIs. Paired Mann-Whitney U tests were applied to discordant twin pairs, and Benjamini-Hochberg correction was used for multiple testing. TCRdb reprocessed the public reads and reports one entry per CDR3 protein sequence, without DNA. TCRdb's processing, not the study's, gives the V and J calls here. This specimen's table enumerates approximately 160,000 distinct CDR3 sequences. Clones ranked in the top ten supply 7.4% of the sample.

The TCR was taken from a human donor with ulcerative colitis or Crohn's disease, or a healthy co-twin of an affected twin (not recorded which). The sequence joins TRBV25-1 to TRBJ2-3. Material for sequencing was blood. Here the CDR3 is given as CASSDIEGPSTDTQYF.